These 14 T cell receptor beta chains share one sample of origin, sequenced in a study of cytomegalovirus exposure and HLA in healthy donors (dated by TCRdb to the late 2010s). Libraries were built with the immunoSEQ multiplex PCR assay. This is the immuneACCESS table as TCRdb keeps it, with only in-frame sequences that have V and J called. A part of the clones is gone; compared with another copy, unresolved V genes explain less than half, and the rest is unexplained. The sample data list 95,000 to 150,000 clones, and 85% to 90% of these were observed just once. In total, the top ten clones hold about 6.9% of the sample. The sample was PBMCs. The receptor source for this set is a woman younger than 30 in good health and CMV-seropositive.

The chain is built from TRBV7-8 and TRBJ1-5; D not resolved. The V gene lost 5 bases and the J gene lost 4 bases, with 9 bases spanning the gap. CDR3 length: 13 amino acids. CDR1 is SGHVS, CDR2 FQNEAQ, per germline. The CDR3 DNA is TGTGCCAGCAGCGGAGAGCAGAATCAGCCCCAGCATTTT. This sequence encodes CASSGEQNQPQHF.

CDR3 DNA: TGTGCCAGCAGCTTTACGAGACTAGCGGGGGGGCGAGAGACCCAGTACTTC. This gives the protein CASSFTRLAGGRETQYF. The chain has TRBV12-1 and TRBJ2-5; whether TRBD2, the table's D call, matches the DNA was not checked. TRBV12-1 is a listed pseudogene. The length of the CDR3 is 17 residues.

V is TRBV4-1 and J is TRBJ1-1, with D maybe TRBD1 (6 bases). Germline-derived CDR1 and CDR2 are MGHRA and YSYEKL. This CDR3 contains 14 residues. Trimming removed 1 base from V and 8 bases from J, with 14 bases in between. CDR3: CASSQVGDKGEAFF. CDR3 DNA sequence: TGCGCCAGCAGCCAAGTCGGGGACAAGGGAGAAGCTTTCTTT.

V gene TRBV19 combines with J gene TRBJ2-1; D is possibly TRBD1 (5 bases). Trimming took 0 bases from V and 5 from J, leaving 17 bases between them. The germline V gene has CDR1 LNHDA and CDR2 SQIVND (reference sequence). The CDR3 spans 17 residues. The CDR3 sequence: CASSIEVQATYNNEQFF. CDR3 coding DNA: TGTGCCAGTAGTATAGAGGTACAGGCGACTTATAACAATGAGCAGTTCTTC.

The chain links TRBV28 to TRBJ1-2; D gene unclear. CDR1 is MDHEN, CDR2 SYDVKM, per germline. CDR3 length equals 12 residues. V lost 5 bases, J lost 6 bases, and 10 bases lay in between. CDR3 DNA sequence: TGTGCCAGCAGTCTAAGGCTAGATGGCTACACCTTC. It codes for CASSLRLDGYTF.

This chain joins TRBV29-1 and TRBJ1-2; D gene unclear. The CDR3 has 12 residues. CDR1 and CDR2 from the germline V gene are SQVTM and ANQGSEA. The V end was cut by 8 bases, the J end by 6 bases, with 16 bases between. Here the CDR3 reads CSITAPRDGYTF. The CDR3, as DNA: TGCAGCATTACTGCGCCGAGGGATGGCTACACCTTC.

The rearrangement links TRBV27 to TRBJ2-3, with 11 bases identical to TRBD2. This CDR3 has 12 amino acids. CDR1 and CDR2 from the germline V gene are MNHEY and SMNVEV (reference sequence). V lost 7 bases and J lost 7; bases outside the gene matches: 1. Written as DNA, the CDR3 is TGTGCCAGCACTAGCGGGGGGTATACGCAGTATTTT. Amino acid sequence: CASTSGGYTQYF.

The rearrangement uses TRBV4-3 and TRBJ2-2; D is unresolved. CDR1 and CDR2 from the germline V gene are LGHNA and YSLEER. V was trimmed by 0 bases and J by 4 bases, leaving 12 bases between them. The CDR3 loop spans 16 amino acids. This CDR3 is CASSQEESRLTGELFF. CDR3 DNA: TGCGCCAGCAGCCAAGAAGAGTCGCGGCTCACCGGGGAGCTGTTTTTT.

The rearrangement joins TRBV27 to TRBJ2-3; TRBD2 matches at 12 bases. The CDR3 is made up of 18 amino acids. The germline V gene has CDR1 MNHEY and CDR2 SMNVEV (reference sequence). V was pared by 3 bases and J by 9 bases, with 16 bases of the junction left unmatched. CDR3 DNA: TGTGCCAGCAGTTTGAAGACTAGCGGGGGCCCCCGGGCGGGCACGCAGTATTTT. Residues: CASSLKTSGGPRAGTQYF.

This clone has more than one count but fewer than ten. This chain connects TRBV6-1 to TRBJ1-2, with D maybe TRBD1 (6 bases). Germline V gene data show CDR1 as MNHNS and CDR2 as SASEGT. The length of the CDR3 is 13 residues. V was clipped by 5 bases and J by 6 bases, with 13 bases between them. CDR3 coding DNA: TGTGCCAGCAGTACAGGGATTTCTAATGGCTACACCTTC. Protein: CASSTGISNGYTF.

This sequence joins TRBV6-1 and TRBJ2-7; D might be TRBD1 (7 bases). V shed 11 bases and J shed 0 bases, with 20 bases lying between them. Germline V gene data show CDR1 as MNHNS and CDR2 as SASEGT. This CDR3 region has 15 residues. CDR3 residues: CAGGQGVLSSYEQYF. The CDR3 DNA is TGTGCCGGGGGGCAGGGGGTCTTAAGCTCCTACGAGCAGTACTTC.

The CDR3 DNA reads TGTGCCAGCAGTGAACTATTTCATCAGCCCCAGCATTTT. This sequence encodes CASSELFHQPQHF. The chain couples TRBV2 to TRBJ1-5; D call uncertain. Trimming pared 2 bases from V and 5 bases from J, leaving 7 bases between. This CDR3 comprises 13 residues. Germline V gene lookup returns CDR1 SNHLY and CDR2 FYNNEI.

This chain links TRBV29-1 with TRBJ1-1; D is perhaps TRBD1 (6 bases). The CDR3 is 14 amino acids. The germline CDR1 and CDR2 sequences are SQVTM and ANQGSEA. The ends were cut back, 4 bases at V and 3 bases at J, with 15 bases in the middle. The CDR3 protein is CSVGRIYRDTEAFF. The DNA for the CDR3 is TGCAGCGTTGGAAGGATTTACAGGGACACTGAAGCTTTCTTT.

A single count supports this clone. The V and J genes are TRBV5-1 and TRBJ2-7; 9 positions match TRBD2. V shed 0 bases and J 0 bases; nucleotides not matched to a gene: 4. Per germline, CDR1 SGHRS and CDR2 YFSETQ. The CDR3 is 16 amino acids. The CDR3 reads CASSLGLAEYSYEQYF. The CDR3 nucleotides are TGCGCCAGCAGCTTGGGACTAGCGGAATACTCCTACGAGCAGTACTTC.